The entry below gives a single T cell receptor beta chain sequence along with its context. What it binds is unknown. These data come from a study of shared clonotypes between healthy human individuals. CDR1 is PRHDT, CDR2 FYEKMQ, per germline (reference sequence). This CDR3 has 16 amino acids. Trimming left V 4 bases short and J 2 bases short, with 16 bases between. General observations from the study: Lower generation probabilities were found for non-shared clonotypes than for those shared by all four donors. Sequencing depth was predicted to influence how clonotypes are shared among donors.

Naivety among CD8 cells was defined by CD45RO negativity and positive CCR7 selection, thereby excluding terminally differentiated effector memory CD45RA+ cells. Only Caucasian adults living in Nashville, Tennessee made up the donor group. Sorted-subset replicate PCRs used approximately 190 ng of genomic DNA. This amount corresponded to some 32,000 T cell genomes. Profiling relied on immunoSEQ multiplex PCR, and the TCRdb table lists in-frame clones only, not all of them. Here the sample spans some 2.1 million clones, 80% to 95% being singletons. V is TRBV13 and J is TRBJ2-3; a weak D match, TRBD2 (6 bases). The sequence was obtained from a man younger than 35 in good health. Some clones in this sample may be carry-over from other donors' samples. The material sequenced was naive CD8+ T cells from PBMCs. The CDR3: CASSSSGDSHTDTQYF. CDR3 bases: TGTGCCAGCAGCTCCTCGGGGGATTCCCACACAGATACGCAGTATTTT.